This TCR beta chain comes out of a study of blood T cell repertoires in COVID-19. Looking at the study overall: Nucleic acid was either cDNA or gDNA, and it came from T cells, B-cell-depleted T cells, or PBMCs.

Source study methods: Reference gene primers were amplified, and this amplification served to estimate nucleated cell counts. Using immunoSEQ multiplex PCR, the repertoire was profiled, and TCRdb retains in-frame clones only, with some absent. V, J and clone size are those of that table, while D and trimming were read from the DNA. The sample includes 60,000 or so clones, around 89% of them seen just once. This clone was counted only a few times. The J segment lost 5 bases and the V segment lost 6 bases, leaving 7 bases of the junction unmatched. The germline gives CDR1 KGHSH, CDR2 LQKENI. The CDR3 is 15 amino acids.

This rearrangement joins TRBV18 to TRBJ1-6; 7 bases are a match to TRBD1. The sample comprised peripheral blood. The sequence was obtained from a woman aged 60-75 years with active COVID-19. The CDR3 coding sequence is TGTGCCAGCTCCCCCGGGACAGTGAATAATTCACCCCTCCACTTT. It codes for CASSPGTVNNSPLHF.